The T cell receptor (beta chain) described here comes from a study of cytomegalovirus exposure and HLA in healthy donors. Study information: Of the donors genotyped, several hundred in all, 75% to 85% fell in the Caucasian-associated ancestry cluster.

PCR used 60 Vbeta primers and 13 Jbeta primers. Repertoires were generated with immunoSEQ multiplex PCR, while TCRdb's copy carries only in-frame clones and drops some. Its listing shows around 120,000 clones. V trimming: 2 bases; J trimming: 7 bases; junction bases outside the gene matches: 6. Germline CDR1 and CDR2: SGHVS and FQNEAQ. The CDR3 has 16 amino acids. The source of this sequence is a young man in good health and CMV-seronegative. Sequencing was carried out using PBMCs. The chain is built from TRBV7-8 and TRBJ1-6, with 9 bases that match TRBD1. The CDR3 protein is CASSLLTGQGNSPLHF. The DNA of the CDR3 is TGTGCCAGCAGCTTACTTACCGGACAGGGGAATTCACCCCTCCACTTT.